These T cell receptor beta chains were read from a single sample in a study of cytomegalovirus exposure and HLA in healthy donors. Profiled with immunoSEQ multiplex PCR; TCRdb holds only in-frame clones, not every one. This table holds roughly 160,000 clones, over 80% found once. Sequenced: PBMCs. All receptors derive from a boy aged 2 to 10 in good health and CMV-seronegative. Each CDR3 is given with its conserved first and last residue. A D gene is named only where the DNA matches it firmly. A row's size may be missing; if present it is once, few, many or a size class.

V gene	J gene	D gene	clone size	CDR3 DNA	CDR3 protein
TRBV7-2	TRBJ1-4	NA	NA	TGTGCCAGCCGAAACACCGGGACTCATGAAAAACTGTTTTTT	CASRNTGTHEKLFF
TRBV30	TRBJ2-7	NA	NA	TGTGCCTGGAGTGTACAGAGGGCCTACGAGCAGTACTTC	CAWSVQRAYEQYF
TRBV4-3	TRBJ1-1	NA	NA	TGCGCCAGCAGCCAAGAGCGGGACACTGAAGCTTTCTTT	CASSQERDTEAFF
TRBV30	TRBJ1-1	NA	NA	TGTGCCTGGGGGGCACGGTTGGGGGGGAAGAACACTGAAGCTTTCTTT	CAWGARLGGKNTEAFF
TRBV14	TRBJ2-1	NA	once	TGTGCCAGCAGCCAGCCTAAGGGGGAGGGCCCTGAGGGCAACAATGAGCAGTTCTTC	CASSQPKGEGPEGNNEQFF
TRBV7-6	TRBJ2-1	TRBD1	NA	TGTGCCAGCAGCTCACGACAGGGAATCGGCAATGAGCAGTTCTTC	CASSSRQGIGNEQFF
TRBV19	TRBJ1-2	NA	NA	TGTGCCAGTAAGACACTAGATAACTATGGCTACACCTTC	CASKTLDNYGYTF
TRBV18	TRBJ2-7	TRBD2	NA	TGTGCCAGCTCACCAGCAACGGGAGGCCGCTACGAGCAGTACTTC	CASSPATGGRYEQYF
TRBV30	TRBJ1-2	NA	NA	TGTGCCTGGGCGGAGTACGCGACAGCCTTAGCCTATGGCTACACCTTC	CAWAEYATALAYGYTF
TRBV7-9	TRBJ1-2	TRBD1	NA	TGTGCCAGCAGTCTAGGGGGCGACTATGGCTACACCTTC	CASSLGGDYGYTF
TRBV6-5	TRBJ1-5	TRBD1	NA	TGTGCCAGCAGGCCCATACAGGGGGGGCAGCCCCAGCATTTT	CASRPIQGGQPQHF